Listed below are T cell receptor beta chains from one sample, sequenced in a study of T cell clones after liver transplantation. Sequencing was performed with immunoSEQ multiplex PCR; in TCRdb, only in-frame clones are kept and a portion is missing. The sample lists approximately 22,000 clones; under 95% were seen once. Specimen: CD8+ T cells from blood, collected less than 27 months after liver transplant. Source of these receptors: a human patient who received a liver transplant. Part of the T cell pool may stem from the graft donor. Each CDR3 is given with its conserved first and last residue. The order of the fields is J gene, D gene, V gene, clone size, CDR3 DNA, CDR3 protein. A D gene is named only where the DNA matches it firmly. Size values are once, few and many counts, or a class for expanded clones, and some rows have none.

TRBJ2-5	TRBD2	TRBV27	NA	TGTGCCAGCAGTGAAGCGGGAGGAGGGGAGACCCAGTACTTC	CASSEAGGGETQYF
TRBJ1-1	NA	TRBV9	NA	TGTGCCAGCAGCCCCCTTAAACGTTTAGACACTGAAGCTTTCTTT	CASSPLKRLDTEAFF
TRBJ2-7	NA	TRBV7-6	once	TGTGCCAGCAGCTTAGACCACTCAAGCTCCTACGAGCAGTACTTC	CASSLDHSSSYEQYF
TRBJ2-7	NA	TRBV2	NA	TGTGCCAGCAGCCCCCCCGGGACGGGTAGCTCCTACGAGCAGTACTTC	CASSPPGTGSSYEQYF
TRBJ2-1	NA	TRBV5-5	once	TGTGCCAGCAGCCTCGGGGCGAGCTCCTACAATGAGCAGTTCTTC	CASSLGASSYNEQFF
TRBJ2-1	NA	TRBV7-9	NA	TGTGCCAGCAGCCGCCGGGACGGCAATGAGCAGTTCTTC	CASSRRDGNEQFF
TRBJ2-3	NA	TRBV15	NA	TGTGCCACCAGCAGAGATACGGCTAGCACAGATACGCAGTATTTT	CATSRDTASTDTQYF
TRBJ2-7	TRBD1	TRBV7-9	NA	TGTGCCAGCAGTTGGGACAGGGGCTTTCACGAGCAGTACTTC	CASSWDRGFHEQYF
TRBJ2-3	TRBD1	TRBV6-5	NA	TGTGCCAGCAGTTTCGGACAGGGCCTATTGGATACGCAGTATTTT	CASSFGQGLLDTQYF
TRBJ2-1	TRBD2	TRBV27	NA	TGTGCCAGCAGACTAGCGGGGAGCTACAATGAGCAGTTCTTC	CASRLAGSYNEQFF
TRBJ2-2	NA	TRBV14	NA	TGTGCCAGCAGCCAAGGGATTAACACCGGGGAGCTGTTTTTT	CASSQGINTGELFF
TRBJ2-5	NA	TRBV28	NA	TGTGCCAGCAGTCCCCCCGGGGAGCAGTACTTC	CASSPPGEQYF
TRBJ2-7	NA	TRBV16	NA	TGTGCCAGCAGCCAATTTAGGTCCCACGAGCAGTACTTC	CASSQFRSHEQYF
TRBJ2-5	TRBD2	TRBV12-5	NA	TGTGCTAGTGGCCGCGGGGGGCCGCGGGAGACCCAGTACTTC	CASGRGGPRETQYF
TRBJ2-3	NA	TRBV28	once	TGTGCCAGCAGTCCAGCGGATGCTAGCACAGATACGCAGTATTTT	CASSPADASTDTQYF
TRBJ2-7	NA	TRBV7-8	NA	TGTGCCAGCAGCTTTTACAGGGAACCTACCTACGAGCAGTACTTC	CASSFYREPTYEQYF
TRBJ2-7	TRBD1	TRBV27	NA	TGTGCCAGCAGTTTGGCTCCCGGGACAGGGGATGGCGAGCAGTACTTC	CASSLAPGTGDGEQYF
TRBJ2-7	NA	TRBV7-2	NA	TGTGCCAGCAGCTTCCTGAGCTCCTACGAGCAGTACTTC	CASSFLSSYEQYF
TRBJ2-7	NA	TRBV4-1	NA	TGCGCCAGCAGCCCGAACAGGGCCACCCCCGGGCAGTACTTC	CASSPNRATPGQYF
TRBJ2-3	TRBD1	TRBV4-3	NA	TGCGCCAGCAGCCATAAGGACAGGGAAACAGATACGCAGTATTTT	CASSHKDRETDTQYF
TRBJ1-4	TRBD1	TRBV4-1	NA	TGCGCCAGCAGCCCCCCCCAGACAGGGGCTTCCGGAAAACTGTTTTTT	CASSPPQTGASGKLFF
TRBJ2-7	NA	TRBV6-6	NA	TGTGCCAGCAGCCACCCTAGCGTCGAGCAGTACTTC	CASSHPSVEQYF
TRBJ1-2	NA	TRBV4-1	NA	TGCGCCAGCAGCCCCCTGCGGGGTTCAGAAGGCTACACCTTC	CASSPLRGSEGYTF
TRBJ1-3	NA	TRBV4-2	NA	TGTGCCAGCAGCCAAGATAGTGCGGCTCTCTCTGGAAACACCATATATTTT	CASSQDSAALSGNTIYF
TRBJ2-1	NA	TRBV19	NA	TGTGCCAGTAAAAAAGGAGGTGAGCAGTTCTTC	CASKKGGEQFF
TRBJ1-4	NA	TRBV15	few	TGTGCCACCAGCAGAGAAGGGGGAGGTGAATCTGAAAAACTGTTTTTT	CATSREGGGESEKLFF
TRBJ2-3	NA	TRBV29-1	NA	TGCAGTCCCTTCGGACGCGAGAACACAGATACGCAGTATTTT	CSPFGRENTDTQYF
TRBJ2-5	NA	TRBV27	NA	TGTGCCAGCAGTTCCAATGGGGAGACCCAGTACTTC	CASSSNGETQYF
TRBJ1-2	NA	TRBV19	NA	TGTGCCAGTAGTATAGCCCAGGACAGAGTGACGAATGGCTACACCTTC	CASSIAQDRVTNGYTF
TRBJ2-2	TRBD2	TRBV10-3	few	TGTGCCATCACCCCAGCTAGCGGGAGACCCGGGGAGCTGTTTTTT	CAITPASGRPGELFF
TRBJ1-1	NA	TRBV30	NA	TGTGCCTGGAGTGTACGGGAAGCCATGAACACTGAAGCTTTCTTT	CAWSVREAMNTEAFF
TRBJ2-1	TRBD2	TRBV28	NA	TGTGCCAGCCGAAAAACGGGACTAGCGGTTTACAATGAGCAGTTCTTC	CASRKTGLAVYNEQFF
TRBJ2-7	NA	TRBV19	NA	TGTGCCAGTAGCCCCACCGGGGGGCCGATCGGCGAGCAGTACTTC	CASSPTGGPIGEQYF
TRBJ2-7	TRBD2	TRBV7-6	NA	TGTGCCAGCAGCTTAGCGGTGGTGGTAGCGGGAGGTCGCGAGCAGTACTTC	CASSLAVVVAGGREQYF
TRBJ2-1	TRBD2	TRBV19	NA	TGTGCCAGTAGTCGGGCGGGAGAATCCTACAATGAGCAGTTCTTC	CASSRAGESYNEQFF
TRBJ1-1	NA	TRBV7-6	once	TGTGCCAGCAGCTTCGGGGACAAGGCGAACACTGAAGCTTTCTTT	CASSFGDKANTEAFF
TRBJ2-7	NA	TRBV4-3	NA	TGCGCCAGCAGCCAAGGGCAATCTAGCTCCTACGAGCAGTACTTC	CASSQGQSSSYEQYF
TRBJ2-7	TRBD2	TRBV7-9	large	TGTGCCAGCAGCCCCCCTAGCGGGAGTTACGAGCAGTACTTC	CASSPPSGSYEQYF
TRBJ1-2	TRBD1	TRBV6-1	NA	TGTGCCAGCCGCTACGACAGGGTTAACTATGGCTACACCTTC	CASRYDRVNYGYTF
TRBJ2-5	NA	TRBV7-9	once	TGTGCCAGCAGCTTAGCCCGAGCGTTGGAGACCCAGTACTTC	CASSLARALETQYF
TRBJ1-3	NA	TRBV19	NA	TGTGCCAGTAGTACGACAGGAGGAAACACCATATATTTT	CASSTTGGNTIYF
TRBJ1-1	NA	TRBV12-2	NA	TGTGCAAGTCGCACCGACAAGGAGGGAATTGAAAGTTTGAACACTGAAGCTTTCTTT	CASRTDKEGIESLNTEAFF
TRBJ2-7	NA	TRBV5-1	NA	TGCGCCAGCAGCCCTTGGACGGAGACCTACGAGCAGTACTTC	CASSPWTETYEQYF
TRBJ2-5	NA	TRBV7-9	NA	TGTGCCAGCAGCCCGACTGTGGGACGCTCCAAAGAGACCCAGTACTTC	CASSPTVGRSKETQYF
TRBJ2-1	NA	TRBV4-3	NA	TGCGCCAGCAGCCAACCGTCCAATGAGCAGTTCTTC	CASSQPSNEQFF
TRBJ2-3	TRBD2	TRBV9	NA	TGTGCCAGCAGCGTAGAGGCGGGAGGCCCCGATACGCAGTATTTT	CASSVEAGGPDTQYF
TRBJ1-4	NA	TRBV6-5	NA	TGTGCCAGCACCAGCCTAGGCCTGTCTAATGAAAAACTGTTTTTT	CASTSLGLSNEKLFF
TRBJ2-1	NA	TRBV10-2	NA	TGCGCCAGTACGGACTACGATGAGCAGTTCTTC	CASTDYDEQFF
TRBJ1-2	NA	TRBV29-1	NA	TGCAGCGTTCCCCACCGGGACCGAAACTATGGCTACACCTTC	CSVPHRDRNYGYTF
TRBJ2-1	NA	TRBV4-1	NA	TGCGCCAGCAGCCAAGTGGGACCCCCGGAAGAGCTGGGGAATGAGCAGTTCTTC	CASSQVGPPEELGNEQFF
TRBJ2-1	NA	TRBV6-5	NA	TGTGCCAGCAGTTATGAGGACGGAGCCGAGCTGAGGCAGTTCTTC	CASSYEDGAELRQFF
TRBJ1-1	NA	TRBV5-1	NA	TGCGCCAGCAGCTTGGAAGGGAATACTGAAGCTTTCTTT	CASSLEGNTEAFF
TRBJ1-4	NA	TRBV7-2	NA	TGTGCCAGCAGCTTAGCGGACAGCGGGATCGTGGAACTGTTTTTT	CASSLADSGIVELFF
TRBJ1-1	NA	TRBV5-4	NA	TGTGCCAGCAGCTGGTCAGGGAACACTGAAGCTTTCTTT	CASSWSGNTEAFF
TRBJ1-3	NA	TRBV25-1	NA	TGTGCCAGCAGTGAGTCGGGGAGAAACACCATATATTTT	CASSESGRNTIYF
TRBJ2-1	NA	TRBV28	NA	TGTGCCAGCAGTTTTAGTCCAGGGAATGAGCAGTTCTTC	CASSFSPGNEQFF